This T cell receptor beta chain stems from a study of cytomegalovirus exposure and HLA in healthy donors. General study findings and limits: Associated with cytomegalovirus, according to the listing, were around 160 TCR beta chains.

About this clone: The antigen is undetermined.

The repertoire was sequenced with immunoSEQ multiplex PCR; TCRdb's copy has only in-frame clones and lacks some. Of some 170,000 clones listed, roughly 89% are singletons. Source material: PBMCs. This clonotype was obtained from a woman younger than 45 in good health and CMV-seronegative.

The CDR3 loop reads CASSGWTDDNSPLHF. The DNA of the CDR3 is TGTGCCAGCAGTGGGTGGACAGACGATAATTCACCCCTCCACTTT. The chain links TRBV6-1 to TRBJ1-6, with D tentatively TRBD1 (6 bases). The V end was cut by 4 bases, the J end by 5 bases, with 12 bases between. CDR3 length equals 15 residues. Germline V CDR1 and CDR2: MNHNS, SASEGT.